A selection of T cell receptor beta chains follows, all from one sample in a study of blood T cell repertoires in COVID-19. Only in-frame clones appear in the TCRdb table, and some are missing; sequencing was by immunoSEQ multiplex PCR. The sample consists of more than 45,000 clones, approximately 90% of them appearing once. The sample taken for sequencing was peripheral blood. The receptors come from a man aged 60 to 69 with acute or convalescent COVID-19. Each CDR3 is given with its conserved first and last residue. A D gene is named only where the DNA matches it firmly. Size is omitted from some rows. Given values are once, few, many or a class for expanded clones.

d_call,j_call,v_call,clone_size,cdr3_nt,cdr3_aa
TRBD2,TRBJ2-1,TRBV4-2,NA,TGTGCCAGCAGTCAATTACTAGCGGGAGGTGGTAATGAGCAGTTCTTC,CASSQLLAGGGNEQFF
NA,TRBJ2-3,TRBV5-1,NA,TGCGCCAGCAGCTTGGGGATCCAGGGGAACACAGATACGCAGTATTTT,CASSLGIQGNTDTQYF
TRBD1,TRBJ2-7,TRBV19,NA,TGTGCCAGTAGTAGGGACAGAATCTACGAGCAGTACTTC,CASSRDRIYEQYF
NA,TRBJ1-1,TRBV14,NA,TGTGCCAGCAGCCAAGGGGCAGGGAGGCGTGACACTGAAGCTTTCTTT,CASSQGAGRRDTEAFF
NA,TRBJ2-4,TRBV21-1,NA,TGTGCCAGCAGCAAAAGGGGCCAGGGGAAAAACATTCAGTACTTC,CASSKRGQGKNIQYF
NA,TRBJ2-5,TRBV7-8,NA,TGTGCCAGCAGCCCCCATGGCAGGGGAGGGGAAGAGACCCAGTACTTC,CASSPHGRGGEETQYF
TRBD1,TRBJ2-2,TRBV28,NA,TGTGCCAGCAGTTTCCTCGGGACAGATAACACCGGGGAGCTGTTTTTT,CASSFLGTDNTGELFF
NA,TRBJ1-3,TRBV4-2,NA,TGTGCCAGCAGCCAAGGCGCCCCTGGAAACACCATATATTTT,CASSQGAPGNTIYF
TRBD2,TRBJ2-1,TRBV6-2/TRBV6-3,NA,TGTGCCAGCAGTGATACTAGCGGGGCTAATGAGCAGTTCTTC,CASSDTSGANEQFF
TRBD1,TRBJ1-2,TRBV7-9,NA,TGTGCCAGCAGCACCGACAGGGGGCGCATTCATGGCTACACCTTC,CASSTDRGRIHGYTF
NA,TRBJ2-5,TRBV7-7,NA,TGTGCTAGCAGCAAGGCAGGGCTTGGGACCCAGTACTTC,CASSKAGLGTQYF
TRBD1,TRBJ2-1,TRBV7-9,NA,TGTGCCAGCAGCTCCAGGGGGAGCCGGTACAATGAGCAGTTCTTC,CASSSRGSRYNEQFF
NA,TRBJ2-7,TRBV7-9,few,TGTGCCAGCAGCTTTCTTATCGGGGGAACGGGGGAGCAGTACTTC,CASSFLIGGTGEQYF
NA,TRBJ1-1,TRBV19,NA,TGTGCCAGTGGCCGGGACACTGAAGCTTTCTTT,CASGRDTEAFF
TRBD2,TRBJ2-5,TRBV27,NA,TGTGCCAGCAGTTTATCAGGACTAGCGGGACGCAACCTGCGGGAGACCCAGTACTTC,CASSLSGLAGRNLRETQYF
TRBD1,TRBJ2-1,TRBV10-3,NA,TGTGCCACCAATCCGGGACAGGGGAGGGATGAGCAGTTCTTC,CATNPGQGRDEQFF
NA,TRBJ2-2,TRBV4-3,NA,TGCGCCAGCAGCCAAGATCACCCCGCGGGAAGAACCGGGGAGCTGTTTTTT,CASSQDHPAGRTGELFF
TRBD1,TRBJ1-1,TRBV29-1,NA,TGCAGCGTGGAACAGGGGGCGATAGGCACTGAAGCTTTCTTT,CSVEQGAIGTEAFF
NA,TRBJ1-3,TRBV12-3/TRBV12-4,NA,TGTGCCAGCAGTTTAAGTACGGGTAACACCATATATTTT,CASSLSTGNTIYF
NA,TRBJ1-6,TRBV7-2,NA,TGTGCCAGCAGCTTAGTAGTGTCGGGGGTCTCACCCCTCCACTTT,CASSLVVSGVSPLHF
TRBD2,TRBJ2-2,TRBV4-1,NA,TGCGCCAGCAGCCAAGACGGCGGGAGTGGTACCGGGGAGCTGTTTTTT,CASSQDGGSGTGELFF
NA,TRBJ2-1,TRBV11-3,NA,TGTGCCAGCAGCTCGAGGTTTTCCTACAATGAGCAGTTCTTC,CASSSRFSYNEQFF
TRBD2,TRBJ2-1,TRBV2,NA,TGTGCCAGCAGAGGAGAGGGGCTAGCGGGAGGGGGGACCTACAATGAGCAGTTCTTC,CASRGEGLAGGGTYNEQFF
NA,TRBJ2-6,TRBV28,NA,TGTGCCAGCAGACCCCAGGACTCTGGGGCCAACGTCCTGACTTTC,CASRPQDSGANVLTF
NA,TRBJ1-1,TRBV25-1,few,TGTGCCAGCAGTAAACCGGGGACTGAAGCTTTCTTT,CASSKPGTEAFF
NA,TRBJ2-2,TRBV19,NA,TGTGCCAGTAGTGGGGGGGCCCCTCGGGGCACCGGGGAGCTGTTTTTT,CASSGGAPRGTGELFF
NA,TRBJ1-2,TRBV21-1,NA,TGTGCCAGCGGTGGGACAGGGGCCCTAGGAGTCTATGGCTACACCTTC,CASGGTGALGVYGYTF
TRBD2,TRBJ2-1,TRBV7-8,NA,TGTGCCAGCACCTTAGGGGTTATCAGCGGGAGTGTCAATGAGCAGTTCTTC,CASTLGVISGSVNEQFF
NA,TRBJ1-1,TRBV6-2/TRBV6-3,NA,TGTGCCAGCAGTGGGCTTTGGATTTTGGGCACTGAAGCTTTCTTT,CASSGLWILGTEAFF
NA,TRBJ2-1,TRBV28,NA,TGTGCCAGCAGTTTAAGAGACAATGAGCAGTTCTTC,CASSLRDNEQFF
NA,TRBJ1-2,TRBV7-2,NA,TGTGCCAGCAGCTTAGAACAGGGAGCTAACTATGGCTACACCTTC,CASSLEQGANYGYTF
TRBD1,TRBJ1-6,TRBV10-3,NA,TGTGCCATCAGACCGGCGGGACAGGCTTATTCGGGGGTTAATTCACCCCTCCACTTT,CAIRPAGQAYSGVNSPLHF
NA,TRBJ1-3,TRBV19,NA,TGTGCCAGTAGTTCACAGGCCAAAGGAAACACCATATATTTT,CASSSQAKGNTIYF
NA,TRBJ2-1,TRBV7-3,NA,TGTGCCAGCAGCTTATCGGGGGAGTACAATGAGCAGTTCTTC,CASSLSGEYNEQFF
TRBD1,TRBJ2-2,TRBV29-1,once,TGCAGCGTTGAATTCCCGGCAACGACAGGGCTTCTAGAGGGCGGGGAGCTGTTTTTT,CSVEFPATTGLLEGGELFF
TRBD2,TRBJ2-1,TRBV29-1,NA,TGCAGCGCCGCCCCTAGCGGGAACTACAATGAGCAGTTCTTC,CSAAPSGNYNEQFF
NA,TRBJ1-1,TRBV7-8,NA,TGTGCCAGCAGCTTAGCCCTCGGGGGCACTGAAGCTTTCTTT,CASSLALGGTEAFF
TRBD1,TRBJ2-1,TRBV4-2,NA,TGTGCCAGCAGCCAGGACGGACAGGGGAGGAATGAGCAGTTCTTC,CASSQDGQGRNEQFF
TRBD1,TRBJ2-2,TRBV7-2,NA,TGTGCCAGCAGCACACCCGGGACAGGAGGCACCGGGGAGCTGTTTTTT,CASSTPGTGGTGELFF
NA,TRBJ2-2,TRBV19,NA,TGTGCCAGTAGTAGAGGTGCGGCAGGGGCCGGGGAGCTGTTTTTT,CASSRGAAGAGELFF